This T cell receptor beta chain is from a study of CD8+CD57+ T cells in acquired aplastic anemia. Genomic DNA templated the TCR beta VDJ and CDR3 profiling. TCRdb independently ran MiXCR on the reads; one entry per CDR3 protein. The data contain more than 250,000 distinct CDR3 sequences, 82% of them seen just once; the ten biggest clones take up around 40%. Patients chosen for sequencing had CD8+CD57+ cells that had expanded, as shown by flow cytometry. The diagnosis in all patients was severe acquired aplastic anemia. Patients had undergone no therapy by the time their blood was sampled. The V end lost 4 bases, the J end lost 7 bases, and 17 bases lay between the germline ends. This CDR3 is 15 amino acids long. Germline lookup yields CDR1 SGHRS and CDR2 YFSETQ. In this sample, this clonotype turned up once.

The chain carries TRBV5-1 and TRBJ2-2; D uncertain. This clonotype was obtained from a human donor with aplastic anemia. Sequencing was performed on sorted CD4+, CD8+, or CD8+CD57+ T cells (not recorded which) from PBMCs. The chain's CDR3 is CASSHLGEDDGELFF. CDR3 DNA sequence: TGCGCCAGCAGCCACCTTGGAGAAGACGACGGGGAGCTGTTTTTT.